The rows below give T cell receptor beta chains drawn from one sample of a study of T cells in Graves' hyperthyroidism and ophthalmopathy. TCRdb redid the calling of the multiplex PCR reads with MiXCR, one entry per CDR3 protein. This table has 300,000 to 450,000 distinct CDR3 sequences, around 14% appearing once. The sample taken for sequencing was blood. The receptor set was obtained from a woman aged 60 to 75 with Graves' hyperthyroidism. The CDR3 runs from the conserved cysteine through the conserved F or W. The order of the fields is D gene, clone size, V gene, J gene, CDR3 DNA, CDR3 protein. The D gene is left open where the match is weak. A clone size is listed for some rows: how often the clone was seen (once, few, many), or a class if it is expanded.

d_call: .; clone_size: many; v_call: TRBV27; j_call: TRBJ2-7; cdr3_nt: TGTGCCAGCAGTATATCTACCTACGAGCAGTACTTC; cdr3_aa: CASSISTYEQYF
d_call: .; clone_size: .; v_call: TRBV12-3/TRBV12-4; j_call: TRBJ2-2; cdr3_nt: TGTGCCAGCGGATCAACGAACACCGGGGAGCTGTTTTTT; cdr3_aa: CASGSTNTGELFF
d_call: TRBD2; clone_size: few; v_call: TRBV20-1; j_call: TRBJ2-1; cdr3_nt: TGCAGTGCTCCAAACACCGGGACTAGCTGGAGCTCCTACGATGAGCAGTTCTTC; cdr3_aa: CSAPNTGTSWSSYDEQFF
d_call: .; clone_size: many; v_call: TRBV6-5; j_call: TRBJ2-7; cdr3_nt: TGTGCCAGCAGTTACAGGCCGGACAGCTCCTACGAGCAGTACTTC; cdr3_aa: CASSYRPDSSYEQYF
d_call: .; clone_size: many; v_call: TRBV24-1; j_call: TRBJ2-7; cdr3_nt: TGTGCCACCAGTCAGGGGGGTCGCTACGAGCAGTACTTC; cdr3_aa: CATSQGGRYEQYF
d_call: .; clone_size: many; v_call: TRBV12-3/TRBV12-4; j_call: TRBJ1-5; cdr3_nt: TGTGCCAGCAGTCACGACAGAAATCAGCCCCAGCATTTT; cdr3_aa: CASSHDRNQPQHF
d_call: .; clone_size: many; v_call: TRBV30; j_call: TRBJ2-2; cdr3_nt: TGTGCCTGGAGTGTTCTGGGTTCCGGGGAGCTGTTTTTT; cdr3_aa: CAWSVLGSGELFF
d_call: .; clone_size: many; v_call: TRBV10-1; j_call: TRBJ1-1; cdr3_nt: TGCGCCAGCAGTGGATACACGAACACTGAAGCTTTCTTT; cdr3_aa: CASSGYTNTEAFF
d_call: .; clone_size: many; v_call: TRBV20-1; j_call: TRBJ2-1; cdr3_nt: TGCAGTGCTAGAGATATAAGGGGCTACGGCGATGAGCAGTTCTTC; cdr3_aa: CSARDIRGYGDEQFF
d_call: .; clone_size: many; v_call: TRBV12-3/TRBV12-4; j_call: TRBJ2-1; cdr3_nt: TGTGCCAGCAGTTTGCGCCGCTCCTACAATGAGCAGTTCTTC; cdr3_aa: CASSLRRSYNEQFF
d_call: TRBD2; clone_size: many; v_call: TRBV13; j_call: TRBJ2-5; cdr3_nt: TGTGCCAGCAGCTTAGTAGGACTAGCGGGAGTAGGGGAGACCCAGTACTTC; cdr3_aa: CASSLVGLAGVGETQYF
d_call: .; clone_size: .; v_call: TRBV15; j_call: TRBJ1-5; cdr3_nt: TGTGCCACCAGCAGAGGGGCGGGGGGTGACCAGCCCCAGCATTTT; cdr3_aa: CATSRGAGGDQPQHF
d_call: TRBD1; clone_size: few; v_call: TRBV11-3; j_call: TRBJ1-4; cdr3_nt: TGTGCCAGCTCACCTAACCCTGGACAGGGGTCAACTAATGAAAAACTGTTTTTT; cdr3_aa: CASSPNPGQGSTNEKLFF
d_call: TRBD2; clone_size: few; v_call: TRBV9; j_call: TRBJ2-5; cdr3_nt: TGTGCCAGCAGCGTTGGGACTAGCGTCGGAGAGACCCAGTACTTC; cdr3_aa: CASSVGTSVGETQYF